The present TCR beta chain was sequenced within a study of T cell responses to AZD1222 COVID-19 vaccine. Points on this clone: Its antigen remains unknown.

Libraries were prepared by immunoSEQ multiplex PCR; TCRdb keeps only in-frame clonotypes and omits some of them. The sample has tens of thousands of clones; around 88% are singletons. CDR1 and CDR2 (germline): SNHLY, FYNNEI. CDR3 length equals 13 residues. V shed 8 bases, J shed 7 bases, and the junction held 7 bases outside the gene matches. Second-dose intervals near 4 or 12 weeks were combined. Study-level findings and limits: Spike-specific TCR depth and breadth grew after two AZD1222 doses.

The J gene is TRBJ2-1, the V gene TRBV2; 8 bases fit TRBD1. Sequencing was performed on peripheral blood, taken 28 days after the second AZD1222 dose. The TCR originated in an adult who received the AZD1222 COVID-19 vaccine. The CDR3 sequence: CASRDRGRNEQFF. The CDR3 nucleotides read TGTGCCAGCCGAGACAGGGGCAGGAATGAGCAGTTCTTC.